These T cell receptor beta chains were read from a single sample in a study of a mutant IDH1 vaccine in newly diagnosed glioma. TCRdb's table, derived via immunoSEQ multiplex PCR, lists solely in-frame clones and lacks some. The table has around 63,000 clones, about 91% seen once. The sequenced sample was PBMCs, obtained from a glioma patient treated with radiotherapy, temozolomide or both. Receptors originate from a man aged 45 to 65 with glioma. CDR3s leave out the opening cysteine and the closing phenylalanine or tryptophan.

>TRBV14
ASSQDAGPYEQY
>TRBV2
ASSDRAANTEAF
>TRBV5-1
ASSSGQGIGQPQH
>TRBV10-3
AIRPGLAGSGELF
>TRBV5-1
ASSGGREGQQY
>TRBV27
ASSLPDSSYEQY
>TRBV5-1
ASSLGTGIPTGELF
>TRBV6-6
ASSGSGSETQY
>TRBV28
ASRTRTLGAEAF
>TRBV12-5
ASGGGRAYGYT
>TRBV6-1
ASSEYGGRASTYEQY
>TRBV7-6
ASSPSDRGNGYT
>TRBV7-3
ASSPPPGQF
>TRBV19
ASRNLGTQETQY
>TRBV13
ASSFSSSGGLINTGELF
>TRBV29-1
SVEGTGGGTDTQY
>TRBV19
ASSFQGAPYEQY
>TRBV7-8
ASSKPGQGSTEAF
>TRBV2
ASSLTGTYKEKLF
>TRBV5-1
ASSRDRGIHEQY
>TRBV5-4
ASSLMQGANTEAF
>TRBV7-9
ASSGQGAPNTEAF
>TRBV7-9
ASSAGTGYEKLF
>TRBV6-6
ASSQRTGGDQPQH
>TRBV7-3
ASSLKGQNTEAF
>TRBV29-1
SVGTGSYEQY
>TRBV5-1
ASSPGFRDRRTF
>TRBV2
ASSGEGYGYT
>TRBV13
ASSSRHETSGYNEQF
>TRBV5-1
ASTLGDSRYNSPLH
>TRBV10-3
AISTGNQETQY
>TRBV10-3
AISGPGTGANVLT
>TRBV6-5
ASSYSGTQYTGELF
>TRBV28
ASRPQGESTGELF
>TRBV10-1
ASSDLAADTDTQY
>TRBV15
ATSRDRSSNYGYT
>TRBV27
ASSLGPRGTQY
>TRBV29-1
SVEEGRASSYEQY
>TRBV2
ASKGTDLRGTEAF
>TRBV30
ASQRAATNEKLF
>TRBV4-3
ASSLGLAGGSYEQY
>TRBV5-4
ASSPGHLRGTQY
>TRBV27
ASSGYGGFDEQF